This T cell receptor (beta chain) was sequenced for a study of cytomegalovirus exposure and HLA in healthy donors. General observations from the study: An apparent linkage of common viral pathogens to several of the most significant clusters emerged in a later analysis.

On this clone itself: Its antigen remains unknown.

Primers: 60 Vbeta forward and 13 Jbeta reverse. Clones were sequenced by immunoSEQ multiplex PCR, and TCRdb holds only the in-frame ones, with some missing. The top ten hold about 3% of the sample, which has fewer than 200,000 clones, just under 80% seen once. Germline trimming cut 4 bases from V and 5 bases from J; bases unmatched to any gene: 10. Germline V lookup: CDR1 SGHTS, CDR2 YDEGEE. The CDR3 is 15 amino acids. Each of the donors was a healthy bone marrow donor. V and J are TRBV5-8 and TRBJ2-5; 8 positions match TRBD1. Sequenced input: PBMCs. The source of this sequence is a female donor in good health and CMV-seronegative. The CDR3 coding sequence is TGTGCCAGCAGCCAGGACAGGGTATGGTGGGAGACCCAGTACTTC. It yields the protein CASSQDRVWWETQYF. Filled out from reference TRBV5-8 and TRBJ2-5, the complete variable domain reads EAGVTQSPTHLIKTRGQQATLRCSPISGHTSVYWYQQALGLGLQFLLWYDEGEERNRGNFPPRFSGRQFPNYSSELNVNALELEDSALYLCASSQDRVWWETQYFGPGTRLLVL.